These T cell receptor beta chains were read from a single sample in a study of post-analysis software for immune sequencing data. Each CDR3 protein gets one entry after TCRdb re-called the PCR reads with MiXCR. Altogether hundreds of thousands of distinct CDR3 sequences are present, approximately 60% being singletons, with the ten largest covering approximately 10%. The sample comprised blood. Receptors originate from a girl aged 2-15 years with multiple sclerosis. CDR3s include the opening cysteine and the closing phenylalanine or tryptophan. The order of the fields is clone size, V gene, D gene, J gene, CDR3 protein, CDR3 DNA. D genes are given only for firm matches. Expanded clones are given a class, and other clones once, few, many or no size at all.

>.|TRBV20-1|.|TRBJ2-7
CSARDGRSSYEQYF
TGCAGTGCTAGAGATGGCCGAAGCTCCTACGAGCAGTACTTC
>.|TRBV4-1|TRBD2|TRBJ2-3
CASSQALIQREWGDTQYF
TGCGCCAGCAGCCAAGCCCTAATTCAGCGGGAGTGGGGAGATACGCAGTATTTT
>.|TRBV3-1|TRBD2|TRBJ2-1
CASSQAFGLDNDRQFF
TGTGCCAGCAGCCAAGCTTTCGGACTAGATAATGATAGGCAGTTCTTC
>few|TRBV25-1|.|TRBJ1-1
CASSEYGMGTEAFF
TGTGCCAGCAGTGAATACGGGATGGGGACTGAAGCTTTCTTT
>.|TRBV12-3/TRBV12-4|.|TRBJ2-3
CASTISHTQYF
TGTGCCAGCACCATCTCCCATACGCAGTATTTT
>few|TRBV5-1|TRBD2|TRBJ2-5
CASSFDPAGAMEQYF
TGCGCCAGCAGCTTTGATCCAGCGGGAGCTATGGAGCAGTACTTC
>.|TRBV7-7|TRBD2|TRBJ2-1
CASSPLAGVTNNEQFF
TGTGCCAGCAGCCCACTAGCGGGGGTTACTAACAATGAGCAGTTCTTC
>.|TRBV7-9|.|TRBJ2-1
CAGCRLQYNEQFF
TGTGCCGGCTGCCGGCTTCAATACAATGAGCAGTTCTTC
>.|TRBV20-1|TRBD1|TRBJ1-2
CSARDRGIVSRGYTF
TGCAGTGCTAGGGACAGGGGGATAGTATCGCGAGGCTACACCTTC
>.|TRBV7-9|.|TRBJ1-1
CASSEDGQLIRVNTEAFF
TGTGCCAGCAGCGAGGACGGACAGCTTATCCGAGTGAACACTGAAGCTTTCTTT
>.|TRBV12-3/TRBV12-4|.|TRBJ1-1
CASSPPGTEAFF
TGTGCCAGCAGCCCCCCGGGGACTGAAGCTTTCTTT
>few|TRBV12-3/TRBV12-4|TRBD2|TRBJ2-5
CASRGMGGEETQYF
TGTGCCAGCAGGGGGATGGGGGGGGAGGAGACCCAGTACTTC
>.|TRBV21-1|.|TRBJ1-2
CASNKGQGANYGYTF
TGTGCCAGCAACAAGGGACAGGGTGCCAACTATGGCTACACCTTC
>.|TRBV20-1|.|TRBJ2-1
CSAAARNEQFF
TGCAGTGCTGCGGCGCGGAATGAGCAGTTCTTC
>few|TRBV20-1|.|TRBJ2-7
CSASNELSEQYF
TGCAGTGCATCAAACGAATTATCCGAGCAGTACTTC
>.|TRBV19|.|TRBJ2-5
CASGSGAPETQYF
TGTGCCAGTGGTTCGGGGGCCCCAGAGACCCAGTACTTC